One sample yielded the 4 T cell receptor beta chains listed below, sequenced in a study of blood T cell repertoires in COVID-19 (dated by TCRdb to 2019 to 2021). The protocol used for the library was the immunoSEQ multiplex PCR assay. TCRdb carries this immuneACCESS record with in-frame sequences only. Its versions omit some clonotypes, under half of them owing to an unresolved V gene in the studies checked, with the rest unexplained. Recorded for this sample are a few hundred thousand clones; 65% to 90% of them occurred a single time. Approximately 14% of the sample is taken by the ten largest. Sequencing was performed on peripheral blood. The receptors were sampled from a woman aged 70-85 years with COVID-19, enrolled during active disease.

The chain recombines TRBV4-2 with TRBJ2-7; TRBD2 might be the D (7 bases). The CDR3 sequence is 16 residues long. Trimming pared 1 base from V and 0 bases from J, leaving 13 bases between. CDR1 and CDR2 (germline): LGHNA, YNFKEQ. The CDR3 bases are TGTGCCAGCAGCCAAGGTGCGGGGGCCAGCTCCTACGAGCAGTACTTC. This translates into CASSQGAGASSYEQYF.

V usage is TRBV5-1 and J usage is TRBJ2-1; 11 bases map to TRBD1. The CDR3 has 15 amino acids. Trimming removed 4 bases from V and 6 bases from J; junction bases left unmatched: 6. Per the germline V gene, CDR1 is SGHRS and CDR2 is YFSETQ. The CDR3, as DNA: TGCGCCAGCAGCGCGGGACAGGGGGTTTTCAATGAGCAGTTCTTC. The encoded protein is CASSAGQGVFNEQFF.

CDR3 nucleotides: TGCGCCAGCAGAACAGGACAGGGAACATACGAGCAGTACTTC. As protein: CASRTGQGTYEQYF. The chain has TRBV4-1 and TRBJ2-7; 8 bases agree with TRBD1. The germline gives CDR1 MGHRA, CDR2 YSYEKL. The CDR3 runs to 14 residues. With 6 bases clipped from V and 4 bases from J, the junction kept 8 bases outside the gene matches.

V usage is TRBV12-5 and J usage is TRBJ2-7; 7 nucleotides match TRBD2. The CDR3 extends over 16 amino acids. The germline V gene has CDR1 LGHNT and CDR2 FRNRAP. V was clipped by 0 bases and J by 3 bases; unmatched bases: 8. The DNA of the CDR3 is TGTGCTAGTGGTTTGGTACTTACGGGGAGGGGCTACGAGCAGTACTTC. Amino acid sequence: CASGLVLTGRGYEQYF.